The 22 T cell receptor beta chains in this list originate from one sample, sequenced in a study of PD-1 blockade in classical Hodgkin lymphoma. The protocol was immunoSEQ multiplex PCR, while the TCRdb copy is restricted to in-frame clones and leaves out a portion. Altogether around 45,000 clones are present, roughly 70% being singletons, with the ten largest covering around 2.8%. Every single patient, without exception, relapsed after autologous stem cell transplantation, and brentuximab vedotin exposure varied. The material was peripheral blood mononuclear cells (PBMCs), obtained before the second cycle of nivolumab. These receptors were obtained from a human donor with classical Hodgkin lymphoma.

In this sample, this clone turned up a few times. CDR3 sequence: CASSLDRAHYGYTF. DNA for the CDR3: TGTGCCAGCAGCTTGGACAGGGCGCACTATGGCTACACCTTC. This chain joins TRBV12-1 and TRBJ1-2; the table's D call of TRBD1 was not tested on the DNA. TRBV12-1 is given as a pseudogene. The CDR3 covers 14 residues.

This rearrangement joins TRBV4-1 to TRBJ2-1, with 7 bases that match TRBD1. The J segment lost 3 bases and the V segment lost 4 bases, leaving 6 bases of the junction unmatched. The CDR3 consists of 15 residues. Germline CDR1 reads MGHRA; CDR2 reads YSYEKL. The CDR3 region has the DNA TGCGCCAGCAGCCTGTACCGGGACAGCTACAATGAGCAGTTCTTC. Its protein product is CASSLYRDSYNEQFF.

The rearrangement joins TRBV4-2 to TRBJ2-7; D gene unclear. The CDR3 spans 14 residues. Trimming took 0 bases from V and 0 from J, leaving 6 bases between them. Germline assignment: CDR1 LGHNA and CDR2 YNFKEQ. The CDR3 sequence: CASSQDQASYEQYF. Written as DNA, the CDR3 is TGTGCCAGCAGCCAAGATCAGGCCTCCTACGAGCAGTACTTC.

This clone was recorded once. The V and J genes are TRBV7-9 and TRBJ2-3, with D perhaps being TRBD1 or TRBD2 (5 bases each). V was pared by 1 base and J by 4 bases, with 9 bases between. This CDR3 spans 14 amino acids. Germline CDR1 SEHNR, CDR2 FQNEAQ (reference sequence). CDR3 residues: CASSLDGGSDTQYF. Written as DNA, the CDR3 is TGTGCCAGCAGCTTAGATGGGGGTTCAGATACGCAGTATTTT.

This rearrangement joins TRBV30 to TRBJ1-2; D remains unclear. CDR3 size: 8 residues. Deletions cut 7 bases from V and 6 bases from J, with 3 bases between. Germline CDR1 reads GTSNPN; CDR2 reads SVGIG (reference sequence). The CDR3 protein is CALNGYTF. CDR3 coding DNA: TGTGCCTTAAATGGCTACACCTTC.

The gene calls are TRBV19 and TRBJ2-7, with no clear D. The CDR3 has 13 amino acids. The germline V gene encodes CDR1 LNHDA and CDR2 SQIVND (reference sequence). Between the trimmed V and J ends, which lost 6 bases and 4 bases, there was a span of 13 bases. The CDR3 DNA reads TGTGCCAGTAGGCTCGAAGGTGAATACGAGCAGTACTTC. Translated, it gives CASRLEGEYEQYF.

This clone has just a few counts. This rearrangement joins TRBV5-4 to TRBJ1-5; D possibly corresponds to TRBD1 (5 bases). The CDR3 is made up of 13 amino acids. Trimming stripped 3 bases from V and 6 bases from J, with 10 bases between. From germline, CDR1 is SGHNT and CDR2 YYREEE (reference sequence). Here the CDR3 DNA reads TGTGCCAGCAGCTCCGACAGTAGTCAGCCCCAGCATTTT. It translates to CASSSDSSQPQHF.

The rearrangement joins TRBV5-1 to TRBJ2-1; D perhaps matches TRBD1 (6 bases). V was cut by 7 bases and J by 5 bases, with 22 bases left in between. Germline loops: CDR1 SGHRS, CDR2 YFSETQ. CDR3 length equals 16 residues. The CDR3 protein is CASGSRVQGSDNEQFF. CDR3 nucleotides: TGCGCCAGCGGGTCGCGGGTTCAGGGGTCAGACAATGAGCAGTTCTTC.

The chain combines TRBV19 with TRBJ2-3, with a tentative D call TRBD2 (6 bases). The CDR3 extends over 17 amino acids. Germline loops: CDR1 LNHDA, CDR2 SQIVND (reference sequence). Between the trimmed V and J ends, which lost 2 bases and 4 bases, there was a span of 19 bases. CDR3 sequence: CASSIYPGVGEADTQYF. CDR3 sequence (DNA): TGTGCCAGTAGTATATATCCGGGAGTAGGAGAAGCAGATACGCAGTATTTT.

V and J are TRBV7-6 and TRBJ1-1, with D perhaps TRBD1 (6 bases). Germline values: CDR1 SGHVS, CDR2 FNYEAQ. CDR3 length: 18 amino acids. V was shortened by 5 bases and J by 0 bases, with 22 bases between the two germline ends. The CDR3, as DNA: TGTGCCAGCAGCACCAACTCGGGGGGCGGCCGTTTGAACACTGAAGCTTTCTTT. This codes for CASSTNSGGGRLNTEAFF.

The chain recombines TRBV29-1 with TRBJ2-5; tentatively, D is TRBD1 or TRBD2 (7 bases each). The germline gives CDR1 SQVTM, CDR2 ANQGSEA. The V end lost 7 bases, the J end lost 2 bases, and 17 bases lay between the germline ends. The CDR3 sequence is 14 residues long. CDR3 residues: CSGATGRGQETQYF. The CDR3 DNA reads TGCAGCGGTGCGACAGGGAGGGGGCAAGAGACCCAGTACTTC.

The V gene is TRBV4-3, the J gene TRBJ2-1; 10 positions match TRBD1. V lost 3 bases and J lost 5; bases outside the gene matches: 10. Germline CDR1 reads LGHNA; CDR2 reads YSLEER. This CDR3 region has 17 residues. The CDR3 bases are TGCGCCAGCAGCCACCAAACCGGGACAGGGGTAAACAATGAGCAGTTCTTC. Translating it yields CASSHQTGTGVNNEQFF.

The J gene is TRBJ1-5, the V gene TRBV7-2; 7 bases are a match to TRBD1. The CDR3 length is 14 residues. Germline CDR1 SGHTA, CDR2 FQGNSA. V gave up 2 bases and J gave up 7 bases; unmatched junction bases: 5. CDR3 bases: TGTGCCAGCAGCTTAAAAGGGGGCGTCCAGCCCCAGCATTTT. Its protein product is CASSLKGGVQPQHF.

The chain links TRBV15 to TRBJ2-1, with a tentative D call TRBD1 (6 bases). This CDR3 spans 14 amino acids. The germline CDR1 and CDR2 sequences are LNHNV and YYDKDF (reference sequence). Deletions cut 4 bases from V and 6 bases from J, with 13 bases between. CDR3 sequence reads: CATSIINRANEQFF. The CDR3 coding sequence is TGTGCCACCAGCATAATAAACAGGGCCAATGAGCAGTTCTTC.

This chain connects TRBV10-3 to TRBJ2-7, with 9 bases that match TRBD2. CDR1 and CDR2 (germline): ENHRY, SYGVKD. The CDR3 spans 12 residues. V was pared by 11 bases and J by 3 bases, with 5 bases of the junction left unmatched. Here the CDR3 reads CAVVSGGYEQYF. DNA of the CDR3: TGTGCCGTCGTTAGCGGGGGCTACGAGCAGTACTTC.

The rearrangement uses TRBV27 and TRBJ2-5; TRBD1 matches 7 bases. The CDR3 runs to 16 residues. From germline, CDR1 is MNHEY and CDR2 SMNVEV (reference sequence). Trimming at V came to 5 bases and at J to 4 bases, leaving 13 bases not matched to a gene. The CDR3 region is CASSKLLTAGGETQYF. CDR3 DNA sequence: TGTGCCAGCAGTAAACTACTGACGGCAGGGGGAGAGACCCAGTACTTC.

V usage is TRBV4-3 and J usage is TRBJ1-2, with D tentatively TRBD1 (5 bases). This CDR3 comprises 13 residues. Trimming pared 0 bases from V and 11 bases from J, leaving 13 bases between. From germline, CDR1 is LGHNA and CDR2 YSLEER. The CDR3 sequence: CASSQDEMAGYTF. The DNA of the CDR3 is TGCGCCAGCAGCCAAGATGAGATGGCAGGGTACACCTTC.

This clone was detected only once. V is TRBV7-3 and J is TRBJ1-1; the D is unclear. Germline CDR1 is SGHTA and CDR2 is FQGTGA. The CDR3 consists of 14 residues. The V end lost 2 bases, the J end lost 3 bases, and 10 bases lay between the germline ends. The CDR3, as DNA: TGTGCCAGCAGCTTATCCCCTGGATACACTGAAGCTTTCTTT. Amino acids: CASSLSPGYTEAFF. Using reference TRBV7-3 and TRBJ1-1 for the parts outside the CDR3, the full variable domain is GAGVSQTPSNKVTEKGKYVELRCDPISGHTALYWYRQSLGQGPEFLIYFQGTGAADDSGLPNDRFFAVRPEGSVSTLKIQRTERGDSAVYLCASSLSPGYTEAFFGQGTRLTVV.

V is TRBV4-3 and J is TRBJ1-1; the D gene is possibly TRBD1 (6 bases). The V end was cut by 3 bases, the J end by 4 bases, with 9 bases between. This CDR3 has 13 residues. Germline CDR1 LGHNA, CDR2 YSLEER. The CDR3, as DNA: TGCGCCAGCAGCCAGGGGGCGCTCACTGAAGCTTTCTTT. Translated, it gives CASSQGALTEAFF.

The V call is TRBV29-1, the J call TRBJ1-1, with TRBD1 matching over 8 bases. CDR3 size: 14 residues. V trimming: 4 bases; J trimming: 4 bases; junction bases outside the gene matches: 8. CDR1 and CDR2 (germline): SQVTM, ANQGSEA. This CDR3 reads CSVVAGGVGTEAFF. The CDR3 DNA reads TGCAGCGTTGTGGCAGGGGGCGTCGGCACTGAAGCTTTCTTT.

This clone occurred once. The CDR3 DNA follows: TGTGCCAGCAGTTACTCGGCCGGGGACAATGAGCAGTTCTTC. It codes for CASSYSAGDNEQFF. The chain carries TRBV6-5 and TRBJ2-1, with a possible D match to TRBD2 (5 bases). Trimming stripped 0 bases from V and 5 bases from J, with 8 bases between. Germline CDR1 and CDR2: MNHEY and SVGAGI. CDR3 size: 14 residues.

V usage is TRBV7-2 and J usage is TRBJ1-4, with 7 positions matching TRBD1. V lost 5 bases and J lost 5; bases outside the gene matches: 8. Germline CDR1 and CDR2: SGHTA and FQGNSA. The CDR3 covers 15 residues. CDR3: CASSAEDRINEKLFF. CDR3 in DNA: TGTGCCAGCAGCGCAGAGGACAGGATAAATGAAAAACTGTTTTTT. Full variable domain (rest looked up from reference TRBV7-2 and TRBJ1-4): GAGVSQSPSNKVTEKGKDVELRCDPISGHTALYWYRQSLGQGLEFLIYFQGNSAPDKSGLPSDRFSAERTGGSVSTLTIQRTQQEDSAVYLCASSAEDRINEKLFFGSGTQLSVL.